This T cell receptor beta chain derives from a study of T cell changes during pregnancy in multiple sclerosis. TCRdb keeps only in-frame clones here, not all; method: immunoSEQ multiplex PCR. The table shows some 97,000 clones, with around 92% occurring only once. The sample holds one count of this clone. The CDR3 is 15 residues long. The V segment lost 10 bases and the J segment 1 base; nucleotides outside the gene matches: 10. Per the germline V gene, CDR1 is MNHEY and CDR2 is SVGAGI. The genes are TRBV6-5 and TRBJ2-7; 10 nucleotides line up with TRBD2. The sample in question was peripheral blood, obtained before pregnancy. The TCR was taken from a female donor with multiple sclerosis, enrolled in a pregnancy study. The CDR3 bases are TGTGCCACGAAACCAGGACTAGCGGATTCCTACGAGCAGTACTTC. This translates into CATKPGLADSYEQYF.